A single sample gave rise to the 22 T cell receptor beta chains below, sequenced in a study of CD8 T cells in Susac syndrome. Random hexamers served to reverse transcribe about 0.5 to 1 ug RNA. Using its own MiXCR run on the immunoSEQ multiplex PCR reads, TCRdb lists one record per CDR3 protein. The data hold about 57,000 distinct CDR3 sequences, with 90% to 95% observed a single time. Material: CD8+ T cells from PBMCs. The receptors originated from a human donor with multiple sclerosis.

The rearrangement uses TRBV9 and TRBJ2-1, with D perhaps matching TRBD2 (5 bases). Per germline, CDR1 SGDLS and CDR2 YYNGEE. The V end was cut by 0 bases, the J end by 1 base, with 14 bases between. This CDR3 has 17 residues. This CDR3 is CASSVGEGIISYNEQFF. CDR3 DNA: TGTGCCAGCAGCGTAGGTGAGGGTATTATTTCCTACAATGAGCAGTTCTTC.

This chain joins TRBV27 and TRBJ2-7; D unresolved. This CDR3 has 11 residues. The germline CDR1 and CDR2 sequences are MNHEY and SMNVEV (reference sequence). V was pared by 3 bases and J by 4 bases, with 4 bases between. CDR3 DNA sequence: TGTGCCAGCAGTTTTGGGTACGAGCAGTACTTC. As protein: CASSFGYEQYF.

The rearrangement uses TRBV28 and TRBJ1-6; tentatively, D is TRBD1 (6 bases). The germline gives CDR1 MDHEN, CDR2 SYDVKM. The CDR3 runs to 15 residues. V shed 1 base and J shed 7 bases, with 11 bases lying between them. As DNA, the CDR3 is TGTGCCAGCAGTTTATTGGTCCAGGGGAATTCACCCCTCCACTTT. It is translated as CASSLLVQGNSPLHF.

The chain couples TRBV5-6 to TRBJ2-1; a possible D gene is TRBD2 (5 bases). Germline lookup yields CDR1 SGHDT and CDR2 YYEEEE. The CDR3 loop spans 15 amino acids. With 5 bases removed from V and 4 bases from J, the gap between germline ends came to 16 bases. The CDR3 sequence is CASRSAGLLYNEQFF. The CDR3 DNA reads as TGTGCCAGCAGGTCGGCCGGACTTTTATACAATGAGCAGTTCTTC.

This clonotype was counted once. The chain uses TRBV9 and TRBJ2-2, with 9 bases that match TRBD1. The V segment lost 3 bases and the J segment 6 bases; nucleotides outside the gene matches: 12. Germline V gives CDR1 SGDLS, CDR2 YYNGEE. The CDR3 is 17 residues long. DNA for the CDR3: TGTGCCAGCAGCGCGTTGACAGGGGGTTTGGTGTCCGGGGAGCTGTTTTTT. Its protein product is CASSALTGGLVSGELFF.

The chain links TRBV3-1 to TRBJ2-3; D may be TRBD2 (7 bases). The length of the CDR3 is 19 residues. CDR1 is LGHDT and CDR2 is YNNKEL in the germline V gene (reference sequence). V was cut by 0 bases and J by 0 bases, with 19 bases left in between. The CDR3 loop is CASSQDLPGGIHSTDTQYF. Written as DNA, the CDR3 is TGTGCCAGCAGCCAAGACCTGCCGGGGGGCATTCACAGCACAGATACGCAGTATTTT.

The rearrangement joins TRBV5-6 to TRBJ1-6, with D hard to call. The CDR3 covers 13 residues. Trimming removed 0 bases from V and 9 bases from J, with 7 bases in between. Germline CDR1 SGHDT, CDR2 YYEEEE. CDR3 amino acids: CASSLGTVSPLHF. The CDR3 coding sequence is TGTGCCAGCAGCTTGGGGACGGTTTCACCCCTCCACTTT.

The CDR3 loop is CASSQDPQFNQPQHF. CDR3 bases: TGCGCCAGCAGCCAAGATCCACAGTTCAATCAGCCCCAGCATTTT. V gene TRBV4-1 combines with J gene TRBJ1-5; D remains unclear. Germline lookup yields CDR1 MGHRA and CDR2 YSYEKL. The CDR3 is 15 amino acids. The V gene lost 0 bases and the J gene lost 3 bases, with 9 bases spanning the gap.

The gene calls are TRBV28 and TRBJ1-2; D remains ambiguous. The CDR3 is made up of 14 amino acids. Germline V gives CDR1 MDHEN, CDR2 SYDVKM. V was shortened by 8 bases and J by 4 bases, with 17 bases between the two germline ends. The CDR3 sequence: CASSLAEGSYGYTF. The CDR3 DNA reads TGTGCCAGCTCCTTAGCAGAAGGTTCCTATGGCTACACCTTC.

V is TRBV2 and J is TRBJ2-7; D gene unclear. Trimming left V 7 bases short and J 2 bases short, with 12 bases between. Germline CDR1 reads SNHLY; CDR2 reads FYNNEI. This CDR3 has 13 residues. The CDR3 nucleotides read TGTGCCAGCACCGGGCCTTCAACCTACGAGCAGTACTTC. It encodes CASTGPSTYEQYF.

Only one count was recorded for this clonotype. This rearrangement joins TRBV6-5 to TRBJ1-6; D might be TRBD1 (5 bases). V dropped 0 bases and J dropped 7 bases, with 10 bases sitting between them. Germline CDR1 MNHEY, CDR2 SVGAGI. This CDR3 is built from 15 residues. CDR3 sequence (DNA): TGTGCCAGCAGTTACTCGGGACTTATGAATTCACCCCTCCACTTT. It yields the protein CASSYSGLMNSPLHF.

The chain links TRBV5-1 to TRBJ1-6; a possible D gene is TRBD1 (6 bases). With 6 bases removed from V and 9 bases from J, the gap between germline ends came to 16 bases. The CDR3 has 14 amino acids. Germline CDR1 SGHRS, CDR2 YFSETQ. CDR3 sequence reads: CASTPGRGSSPLHF. CDR3 DNA: TGCGCCAGCACCCCTGGCAGGGGTAGTTCACCCCTCCACTTT.

The rearrangement joins TRBV28 to TRBJ2-7; TRBD2 is a possible D gene (6 bases). The germline V gene encodes CDR1 MDHEN and CDR2 SYDVKM. The CDR3 contains 16 residues. V was clipped by 4 bases and J by 3 bases, with 19 bases between them. CDR3 sequence (DNA): TGTGCCAGCAGTTACGGAGGGTTAGCTTTCAGCTACGAGCAGTACTTC. It codes for CASSYGGLAFSYEQYF.

The chain joins TRBV7-9 to TRBJ2-5; possibly TRBD1 for D (5 bases). Trimming left V 5 bases short and J 5 bases short, with 21 bases between. The CDR3 is 16 amino acids. Germline V CDR1 and CDR2: SEHNR, FQNEAQ (reference sequence). This CDR3 is CASSPTRTGLDETQYF. DNA of the CDR3: TGTGCCAGCAGCCCGACCCGAACAGGTCTAGACGAGACCCAGTACTTC.

This chain connects TRBV27 to TRBJ2-7; D might be TRBD1 (6 bases). CDR1 is MNHEY, CDR2 SMNVEV, per germline (reference sequence). The CDR3 spans 15 residues. Trimming shortened V by 1 base and J by 1 base, and 11 bases separated the two germline ends. The CDR3 sequence is CASSLFGTLSYEQYF. CDR3 DNA sequence: TGTGCCAGCAGTTTATTTGGGACACTTTCCTACGAGCAGTACTTC.

V is TRBV14 and J is TRBJ2-6; D may be TRBD2 (6 bases). The CDR3 is 13 amino acids. V lost 4 bases, J lost 8 bases, and 9 bases lay in between. Looked up from germline, CDR1 is SGHDN and CDR2 is FVKESK. CDR3 nucleotides: TGTGCCAGCAGCCCCCGGGGGACCAACGTCCTGACTTTC. Translation gives CASSPRGTNVLTF.

In its sample, this clonotype was seen a few times. The rearrangement uses TRBV5-4 and TRBJ2-3, with 8 nucleotides matching TRBD2. Looked up from germline, CDR1 is SGHNT and CDR2 is YYREEE (reference sequence). There are 16 residues in the CDR3. The V gene end was trimmed by 0 bases and the J gene end by 2 bases; junction bases not matched to a gene: 5. The CDR3 DNA is TGTGCCAGCAGCTTGGAAGCGGGGGCGACCACAGATACGCAGTATTTT. Its translation is CASSLEAGATTDTQYF.

The chain links TRBV7-9 to TRBJ1-5, with TRBD1 identical over 9 bases. The germline gives CDR1 SEHNR, CDR2 FQNEAQ (reference sequence). V dropped 3 bases and J dropped 4; count of bases not matched to a gene: 4. This CDR3 has 15 amino acids. CDR3 protein: CASSLGTGRNQPQHF. The CDR3 DNA reads TGTGCCAGCAGCTTGGGGACAGGGCGTAATCAGCCCCAGCATTTT.

The V call is TRBV5-1, the J call TRBJ1-1, with 7 positions matching TRBD1. The V gene end was trimmed by 0 bases and the J gene end by 1 base; junction bases not matched to a gene: 0. Per germline, CDR1 SGHRS and CDR2 YFSETQ. The CDR3 runs 14 residues. The CDR3 region has the DNA TGCGCCAGCAGCTTGGGGGACAGGAACACTGAAGCTTTCTTT. Translation gives CASSLGDRNTEAFF.

This clonotype was recorded only once. V usage is TRBV25-1 and J usage is TRBJ1-4, with TRBD1 matching over 7 bases. With V trimmed by 2 bases and J by 4 bases, 1 base remained unmatched. The CDR3 is made up of 14 amino acids. The germline gives CDR1 MGHDK, CDR2 SYGVNS. The CDR3 nucleotides are TGTGCCAGCAGTGAAAGGGGGCATAATGAAAAACTGTTTTTT. It translates to CASSERGHNEKLFF.

V is TRBV7-2 and J is TRBJ1-1, with D tentatively TRBD1 (5 bases). The CDR3 is made up of 13 amino acids. V lost 6 bases and J lost 5, with 13 bases in between. The V gene's germline CDR1 is SGHTA and CDR2 FQGNSA. CDR3 in DNA: TGTGCCAGCAGGGGGCCAGAGGGGACTGAAGCTTTCTTT. It yields the protein CASRGPEGTEAFF.

The CDR3 bases are TGTGCCAGCAGTCCCCCAGGGAGGGACCAGCCCCAGCATTTT. This gives the protein CASSPPGRDQPQHF. This chain joins TRBV12-3 or TRBV12-4 and TRBJ1-5, with D maybe TRBD1 (5 bases). Trimming shortened V by 5 bases and J by 7 bases, and 15 bases separated the two germline ends. The CDR3 totals 14 residues.